This T cell receptor beta chain was profiled in a study of molecular identifiers for immune sequencing clone quantification. TCRdb re-analysed the PCR reads in MiXCR, keeping a single row per CDR3 protein. Of some 100,000 distinct CDR3 sequences detected, around 20% appear once; the ten largest clones hold roughly 0.93%. In the sort, naive CD8 T cells were defined as CD8+CD4-CCR7+CD45RA+. V was pared by 8 bases and J by 2 bases, with 19 bases between. Germline CDR1 and CDR2: MGHDK and SYGVNS. This CDR3 contains 17 residues. This chain connects TRBV25-1 to TRBJ2-6, with D perhaps assigned TRBD1 or TRBD2 (5 bases each). Sequencing was carried out using naive CD8+ T cells from blood, with Jurkat cell RNA spiked in. Subset described: FACS-sorted CD8+CD4-CCR7+CD45RA+ naive T cells. This TCR was recovered from a human donor in good health. Some libraries in this study had Jurkat cell RNA spiked in. In DNA, the CDR3 is TGTGCCAGCGGGGAACCGGGGACGGGACCTGGGGCCAACGTCCTGACTTTC. Amino acid sequence: CASGEPGTGPGANVLTF.